One and the same sample provided the 32 T cell receptor beta chains below, sequenced in a study of beta chain features in type 1 diabetes. General study points: In all four CD4+ subsets, TCRB CDR3 length was significantly, moderately reduced in type 1 diabetes.

What was sequenced were expressed TCRB transcripts, since all of the isolated RNA had been reverse transcribed. Using immunoSEQ multiplex PCR, the repertoire was profiled, and TCRdb retains in-frame clones only, with some absent. The data contain 150,000 to 200,000 clones, over 55% of them seen just once; the ten biggest clones take up approximately 0.089%. Antigens of these TCRs are unknown. The sample comprised naive CD4+ T cells from blood. The receptors stem from a man aged 25 to 40 with type 1 diabetes.

The V call is TRBV28, the J call TRBJ2-5; TRBD1 is a possible D gene (5 bases). Germline loops: CDR1 MDHEN, CDR2 SYDVKM. CDR3 length: 13 residues. Trimming removed 2 bases from V and 5 bases from J, with 9 bases in between. This chain's CDR3 is CASSLRGQETQYF. The DNA of the CDR3 is TGTGCCAGCAGTTTAAGGGGCCAGGAGACCCAGTACTTC.

The chain couples TRBV5-1 to TRBJ2-3; D is unclear. The CDR3 is made up of 13 amino acids. Germline V CDR1 and CDR2: SGHRS, YFSETQ. Deletions cut 7 bases from V and 0 bases from J, with 9 bases between. This chain's CDR3 is CASGGVSTDTQYF. CDR3 DNA sequence: TGCGCCAGCGGTGGGGTGAGCACAGATACGCAGTATTTT. The variable domain in full, completed from reference TRBV5-1 and TRBJ2-3, reads KAGVTQTPRYLIKTRGQQVTLSCSPISGHRSVSWYQQTPGQGLQFLFEYFSETQRNKGNFPGRFSGRQFSNSRSEMNVSTLELGDSALYLCASGGVSTDTQYFGPGTRLTVL.

The gene calls are TRBV2 and TRBJ2-5, with D perhaps TRBD2 (5 bases). Trimming removed 4 bases at V and 1 base at J, with 7 bases between. The CDR3 has 13 residues. Germline V gene data show CDR1 as SNHLY and CDR2 as FYNNEI. CDR3 coding DNA: TGTGCCAGCAGTGCCCGGGGCCAAGAGACCCAGTACTTC. Protein sequence: CASSARGQETQYF.

The chain links TRBV4-3 to TRBJ2-6, with unresolved D. The CDR3 is 14 residues long. The V and J ends lost 4 bases and 2 bases respectively, with 6 bases between them. CDR1 is LGHNA and CDR2 is YSLEER in the germline V gene. CDR3 amino acids: CASSPVAGANVLTF. The DNA of the CDR3 is TGCGCCAGCAGCCCAGTTGCTGGGGCCAACGTCCTGACTTTC.

The CDR3 sequence: CASSLNGASSYNEQFF. CDR3 bases: TGTGCCAGCAGCTTAAACGGGGCCAGCTCCTACAATGAGCAGTTCTTC. The chain has TRBV7-2 and TRBJ2-1; D tentatively fits TRBD1 or TRBD2 (5 bases each). V was shortened by 2 bases and J by 0 bases, with 11 bases between the two germline ends. CDR1 SGHTA and CDR2 FQGNSA come from the germline V gene. This CDR3 is built from 16 residues.

The V call is TRBV5-1, the J call TRBJ2-2, with 7 bases aligning to TRBD2. The CDR3 has 16 amino acids. V lost 0 bases, J lost 0 bases, and 2 bases stayed unmatched. Germline values: CDR1 SGHRS, CDR2 YFSETQ. CDR3 bases: TGCGCCAGCAGCTTGGTAGCGGGTGCGAACACCGGGGAGCTGTTTTTT. Encoded protein: CASSLVAGANTGELFF.

The rearrangement links TRBV19 to TRBJ2-7, with 8 bases identical to TRBD1. Germline V gene lookup returns CDR1 LNHDA and CDR2 SQIVND (reference sequence). CDR3 size: 15 residues. J lost 5 bases, V lost 3 bases, and 9 bases had no gene match. The DNA for the CDR3 is TGTGCCAGTAGTATCTTCGGACAGGGCTTCGACGAGCAGTACTTC. Its translation is CASSIFGQGFDEQYF.

For the CDR3, the DNA is TGTGCCAGCAGCTTATTTCACAGCTCCTACGAGCAGTACTTC. Translated: CASSLFHSSYEQYF. The chain employs TRBV7-2 and TRBJ2-7; D uncertain. Germline loops: CDR1 SGHTA, CDR2 FQGNSA. This CDR3 is built from 14 residues. V was cut by 2 bases and J by 0 bases, with 8 bases left in between.

A few counts support this clone. The chain is built from TRBV27 and TRBJ2-5; TRBD1 might be the D (6 bases). Germline V lookup: CDR1 MNHEY, CDR2 SMNVEV (reference sequence). The CDR3 runs to 13 residues. V lost 6 bases and J 5 bases, leaving 13 bases between the germline ends. The CDR3 region is CASSQRQGETQYF. The CDR3 DNA sequence: TGTGCCAGCAGCCAACGCCAGGGGGAGACCCAGTACTTC.

The rearrangement links TRBV25-1 to TRBJ1-6; no firm D call. Between the trimmed V and J ends, which lost 4 bases and 5 bases, there was a span of 6 bases. CDR1 and CDR2 from the germline V gene are MGHDK and SYGVNS. The CDR3 totals 13 residues. CDR3 sequence (DNA): TGTGCCAGCAGTGGGGTGAATAATTCACCCCTCCACTTT. It is translated as CASSGVNNSPLHF.

The V and J genes are TRBV30 and TRBJ2-1, with 11 nucleotides matching TRBD1. V shed 3 bases, J shed 0 bases, and the junction held 4 bases outside the gene matches. Germline V gene sequence: CDR1 GTSNPN, CDR2 SVGIG (reference sequence). The CDR3 runs to 16 residues. CDR3 in amino acids: CAWSGQGASSYNEQFF. DNA for the CDR3: TGTGCCTGGAGCGGACAGGGGGCGAGCTCCTACAATGAGCAGTTCTTC.

In nucleotides, the CDR3 is TGTGCCTGGAGTGCCAGGGGGGATCAGCCCCAGCATTTT. The encoded protein is CAWSARGDQPQHF. The V and J genes are TRBV30 and TRBJ1-5; 7 positions agree with TRBD1. The CDR3 consists of 13 residues. The germline V gene has CDR1 GTSNPN and CDR2 SVGIG (reference sequence). The V segment lost 1 base and the J segment 5 bases; nucleotides outside the gene matches: 2.

The table lists this clone with a count of one. The chain couples TRBV7-2 to TRBJ1-5; 7 nucleotides agree with TRBD1. Germline-derived CDR1 and CDR2 are SGHTA and FQGNSA. The J segment lost 3 bases and the V segment lost 4 bases, leaving 3 bases of the junction unmatched. The CDR3 is 14 residues long. CDR3 nucleotides: TGTGCCAGCAGCTATACAGGGGACAATCAGCCCCAGCATTTT. Its protein is CASSYTGDNQPQHF.

Only a few counts were recorded for this clone. The J gene is TRBJ2-3, the V gene TRBV5-4; 8 bases are a match to TRBD2. The CDR3 spans 15 residues. Per germline, CDR1 SGHNT and CDR2 YYREEE (reference sequence). The V gene end was trimmed by 4 bases and the J gene end by 2 bases; junction bases not matched to a gene: 6. The CDR3 DNA follows: TGTGCCAGCAGCCCACAGCGGGGGAACACAGATACGCAGTATTTT. This sequence encodes CASSPQRGNTDTQYF.

This sequence joins TRBV27 and TRBJ1-2; 8 bases are a match to TRBD1. The germline V gene encodes CDR1 MNHEY and CDR2 SMNVEV (reference sequence). V was clipped by 5 bases and J by 8 bases; unmatched bases: 13. The CDR3 is 15 amino acids. The CDR3 region has the DNA TGTGCCAGCAGTCCCAGGACAGGGAACTCTTTAGGCTACACCTTC. This translates into CASSPRTGNSLGYTF.

The gene calls are TRBV27 and TRBJ2-5; TRBD2 aligns across 16 bases. The germline gives CDR1 MNHEY, CDR2 SMNVEV (reference sequence). CDR3 size: 17 residues. J was trimmed by 2 bases and V by 5 bases; bases with no gene match: 5. CDR3 amino acids: CASSPWGLAGGQETQYF. The CDR3 region has the DNA TGTGCCAGCAGTCCCTGGGGACTAGCGGGGGGGCAAGAGACCCAGTACTTC.

The rearrangement joins TRBV5-6 to TRBJ2-2; unclear D gene. The germline V and J ends were trimmed by 0 bases and 6 bases, with 0 bases remaining between them. CDR3 length equals 11 residues. The germline V gene encodes CDR1 SGHDT and CDR2 YYEEEE. This CDR3 is CASSLAGELFF. The CDR3 DNA reads TGTGCCAGCAGCTTGGCCGGGGAGCTGTTTTTT.

The chain joins TRBV7-2 to TRBJ2-1, with a tentative D call TRBD2 (6 bases). Trimming removed 5 bases from V and 3 bases from J, with 11 bases in between. Germline V lookup: CDR1 SGHTA, CDR2 FQGNSA. The CDR3 length is 14 residues. The CDR3 loop reads CASSPGGNYNEQFF. The CDR3 DNA reads TGTGCCAGCAGCCCCGGAGGGAACTACAATGAGCAGTTCTTC.

This chain links TRBV25-1 with TRBJ2-5, with TRBD1 matching over 8 bases. The CDR3 covers 17 residues. J gave up 1 base and V 1 base, and 8 bases lay outside the gene matches. Germline CDR1 reads MGHDK; CDR2 reads SYGVNS. The CDR3 loop reads CASSEWGTGTTQETQYF. In nucleotides, the CDR3 is TGTGCCAGCAGTGAATGGGGGACAGGAACTACCCAAGAGACCCAGTACTTC. Using reference TRBV25-1 and TRBJ2-5 for the parts outside the CDR3, the full variable domain is EADIYQTPRYLVIGTGKKITLECSQTMGHDKMYWYQQDPGMELHLIHYSYGVNSTEKGDLSSESTVSRIRTEHFPLTLESARPSHTSQYLCASSEWGTGTTQETQYFGPGTRLLVL.

The chain has TRBV4-3 and TRBJ2-7; 12 bases line up with TRBD1. This CDR3 spans 16 amino acids. The germline V gene encodes CDR1 LGHNA and CDR2 YSLEER. Germline trimming cut 1 base from V and 4 bases from J; bases unmatched to any gene: 5. The CDR3 is CASSQGTGQGAYEQYF. The CDR3 DNA is TGCGCCAGCAGCCAAGGGACGGGACAGGGGGCATACGAGCAGTACTTC.

A few counts support this clone. The gene calls are TRBV29-1 and TRBJ1-1; TRBD1 is a possible D gene (6 bases). This CDR3 has 13 residues. V was pared by 6 bases and J by 3 bases, with 14 bases between. CDR1 SQVTM and CDR2 ANQGSEA come from the germline V gene. The DNA for the CDR3 is TGCAGCGTGTACAGGGTGGGGGACACTGAAGCTTTCTTT. It codes for CSVYRVGDTEAFF.

The chain joins TRBV7-2 to TRBJ2-7; 7 bases align to TRBD1. The CDR3 is made up of 12 amino acids. Germline CDR1 is SGHTA and CDR2 is FQGNSA. Trimming cost V 9 bases and J 1 base; bases outside gene matches: 3. CDR3: CARQGQSYEQYF. CDR3 nucleotides: TGTGCCAGGCAGGGACAGTCCTACGAGCAGTACTTC.

The V gene is TRBV10-3, the J gene TRBJ1-4; 9 positions agree with TRBD1. The V gene end was trimmed by 3 bases and the J gene end by 7 bases; junction bases not matched to a gene: 12. From germline, CDR1 is ENHRY and CDR2 SYGVKD. This CDR3 has 17 amino acids. CDR3 sequence: CAISDRTPGQGGEKLFF. CDR3 sequence (DNA): TGTGCCATCAGTGACCGGACACCGGGACAGGGAGGTGAAAAACTGTTTTTT.

The chain employs TRBV28 and TRBJ2-5; D remains ambiguous. The CDR3 consists of 13 residues. Germline lookup yields CDR1 MDHEN and CDR2 SYDVKM. Trimming took off 10 bases at V and 2 bases at J, with 14 bases between the two ends. The CDR3 sequence: CATTEGRQETQYF. The CDR3 region has the DNA TGTGCCACTACCGAAGGACGGCAAGAGACCCAGTACTTC.

The genes are TRBV11-2 and TRBJ2-5, with D maybe TRBD2 (5 bases). Trimming cost V 5 bases and J 4 bases, with 14 bases left between them. The length of the CDR3 is 14 residues. Per germline, CDR1 SGHAT and CDR2 FQNNGV. The CDR3 sequence is CASSLRASIETQYF. The DNA of the CDR3 is TGTGCCAGCAGCCTGAGGGCTAGCATAGAGACCCAGTACTTC.

This chain links TRBV25-1 with TRBJ1-1; D may be TRBD1 (5 bases). The CDR3 runs to 13 residues. CDR1 and CDR2 from the germline V gene are MGHDK and SYGVNS. V lost 4 bases and J lost 4, with 10 bases in between. The CDR3 spells CASSGIRGTEAFF. The CDR3 DNA reads as TGTGCCAGCAGTGGTATAAGGGGCACTGAAGCTTTCTTT.

V usage is TRBV6-5 and J usage is TRBJ2-7, with D maybe TRBD2 (6 bases). The CDR3 contains 15 residues. Germline CDR1 is MNHEY and CDR2 is SVGAGI. Trimming stripped 2 bases from V and 3 bases from J, with 14 bases between. The CDR3 protein is CASSYSPGENYEQYF. CDR3 nucleotide sequence: TGTGCCAGCAGTTACAGCCCGGGAGAGAACTACGAGCAGTACTTC.

The chain's CDR3 is CAIQQGFNEQYF. DNA of the CDR3: TGTGCCATTCAACAGGGGTTCAACGAGCAGTACTTC. This rearrangement joins TRBV6-1 to TRBJ2-7; TRBD1 agrees at 7 bases. J gave up 5 bases and V 10 bases, and 8 bases lay outside the gene matches. The CDR3 has 12 residues. Germline-derived CDR1 and CDR2 are MNHNS and SASEGT.

This chain uses TRBV7-9 with TRBJ2-1; 7 bases agree with TRBD1. Germline V CDR1 and CDR2: SEHNR, FQNEAQ (reference sequence). The length of the CDR3 is 15 residues. V lost 4 bases, J lost 3 bases, and 6 bases stayed unmatched. The CDR3 spells CASSSRDRVYNEQFF. For the CDR3, the DNA is TGTGCCAGCAGCTCAAGGGACAGAGTCTACAATGAGCAGTTCTTC.

This clone was detected only a few times. The gene calls are TRBV29-1 and TRBJ2-7; D might be TRBD1 or TRBD2, each matching 5 bases. V dropped 7 bases and J dropped 2 bases, with 15 bases sitting between them. The CDR3 is 13 residues long. Germline V gene lookup returns CDR1 SQVTM and CDR2 ANQGSEA. CDR3 DNA: TGCAGCGCTTCTTCGGGACGGACCTACGAGCAGTACTTC. It yields the protein CSASSGRTYEQYF.

The chain has TRBV4-3 and TRBJ2-7; D is uncertain. The V end was cut by 0 bases, the J end by 5 bases, with 14 bases between. The CDR3 is 15 residues long. Germline CDR1 is LGHNA and CDR2 is YSLEER. The CDR3 protein is CASSQDWAAFNEQYF. As DNA, the CDR3 is TGCGCCAGCAGCCAAGATTGGGCAGCTTTTAACGAGCAGTACTTC.

This chain links TRBV14 with TRBJ2-7; D remains ambiguous. CDR3 length: 12 residues. The germline CDR1 and CDR2 sequences are SGHDN and FVKESK. Trimming shortened V by 3 bases and J by 2 bases, and 5 bases separated the two germline ends. CDR3 DNA sequence: TGTGCCAGCAGCCAGGGAACCTACGAGCAGTACTTC. This gives the protein CASSQGTYEQYF.